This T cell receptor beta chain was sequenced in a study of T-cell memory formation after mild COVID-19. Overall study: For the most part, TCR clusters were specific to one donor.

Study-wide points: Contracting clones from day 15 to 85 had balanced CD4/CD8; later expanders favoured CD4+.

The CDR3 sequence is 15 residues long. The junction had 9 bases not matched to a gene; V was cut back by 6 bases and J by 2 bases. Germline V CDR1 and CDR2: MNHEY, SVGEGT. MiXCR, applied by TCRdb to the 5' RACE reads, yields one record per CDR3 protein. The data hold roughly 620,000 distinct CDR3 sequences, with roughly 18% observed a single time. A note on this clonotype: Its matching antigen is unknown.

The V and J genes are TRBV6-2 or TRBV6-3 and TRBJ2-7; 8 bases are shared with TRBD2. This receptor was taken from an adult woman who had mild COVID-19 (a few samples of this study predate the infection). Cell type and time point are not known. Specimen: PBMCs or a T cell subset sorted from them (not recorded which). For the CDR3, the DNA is TGTGCCAGCAGGCCCTTCGGACTAGCAGCCTACGAGCAGTACTTC. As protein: CASRPFGLAAYEQYF.